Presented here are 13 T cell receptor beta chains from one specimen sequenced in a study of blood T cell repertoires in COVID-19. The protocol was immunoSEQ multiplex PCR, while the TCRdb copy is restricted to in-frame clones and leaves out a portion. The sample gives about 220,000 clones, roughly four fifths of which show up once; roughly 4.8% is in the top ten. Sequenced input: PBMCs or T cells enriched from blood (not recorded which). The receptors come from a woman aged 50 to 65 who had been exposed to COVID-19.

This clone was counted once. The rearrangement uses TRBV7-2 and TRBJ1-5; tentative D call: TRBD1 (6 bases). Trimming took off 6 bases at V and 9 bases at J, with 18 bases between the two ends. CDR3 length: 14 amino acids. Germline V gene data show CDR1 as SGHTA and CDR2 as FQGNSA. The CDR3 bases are TGTGCCAGCAGTTCGGACAGATCCTTCAGGCCCCAGCATTTT. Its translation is CASSSDRSFRPQHF.

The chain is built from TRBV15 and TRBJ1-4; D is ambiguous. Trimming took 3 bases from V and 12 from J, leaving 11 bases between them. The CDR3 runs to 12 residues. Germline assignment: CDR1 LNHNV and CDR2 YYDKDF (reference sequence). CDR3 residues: CATSSQASELFF. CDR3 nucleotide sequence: TGTGCCACCAGCAGCCAAGCTAGTGAACTGTTTTTT. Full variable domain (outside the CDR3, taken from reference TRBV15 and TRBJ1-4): DAMVIQNPRYQVTQFGKPVTLSCSQTLNHNVMYWYQQKSSQAPKLLFHYYDKDFNNEADTPDNFQSRRPNTSFCFLDIRSPGLGDTAMYLCATSSQASELFFGSGTQLSVL.

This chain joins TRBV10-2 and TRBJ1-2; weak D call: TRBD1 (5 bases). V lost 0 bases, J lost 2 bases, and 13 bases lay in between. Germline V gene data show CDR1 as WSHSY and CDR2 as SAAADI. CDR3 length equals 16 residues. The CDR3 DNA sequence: TGCGCCAGCAGTGAGTCATTGTCCCCAGGGAACTATGGCTACACCTTC. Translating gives CASSESLSPGNYGYTF.

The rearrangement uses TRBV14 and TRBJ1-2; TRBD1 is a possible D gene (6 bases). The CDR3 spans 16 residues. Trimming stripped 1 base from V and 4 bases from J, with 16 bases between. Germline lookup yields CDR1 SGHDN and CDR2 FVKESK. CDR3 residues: CASSQVRGVGGYGYTF. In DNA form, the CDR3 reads TGTGCCAGCAGCCAAGTCCGAGGGGTAGGGGGCTATGGCTACACCTTC.

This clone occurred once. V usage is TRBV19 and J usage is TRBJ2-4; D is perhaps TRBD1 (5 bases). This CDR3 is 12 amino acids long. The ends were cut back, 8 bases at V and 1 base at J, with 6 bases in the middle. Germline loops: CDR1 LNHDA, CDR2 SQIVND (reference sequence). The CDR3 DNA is TGTGCCAGTGGGGCGGCCAAAAACATTCAGTACTTC. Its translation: CASGAAKNIQYF.

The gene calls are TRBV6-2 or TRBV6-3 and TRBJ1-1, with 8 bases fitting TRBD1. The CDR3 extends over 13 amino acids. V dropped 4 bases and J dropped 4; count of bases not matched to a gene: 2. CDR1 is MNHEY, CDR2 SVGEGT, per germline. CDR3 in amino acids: CASSFGQGTEAFF. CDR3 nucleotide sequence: TGTGCCAGCAGTTTCGGACAGGGCACTGAAGCTTTCTTT.

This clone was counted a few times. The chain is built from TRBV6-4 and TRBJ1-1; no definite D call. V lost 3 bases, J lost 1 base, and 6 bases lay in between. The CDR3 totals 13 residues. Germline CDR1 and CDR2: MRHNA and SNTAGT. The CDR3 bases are TGTGCCAGCAGTGAAAGACAGAACACTGAAGCTTTCTTT. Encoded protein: CASSERQNTEAFF.

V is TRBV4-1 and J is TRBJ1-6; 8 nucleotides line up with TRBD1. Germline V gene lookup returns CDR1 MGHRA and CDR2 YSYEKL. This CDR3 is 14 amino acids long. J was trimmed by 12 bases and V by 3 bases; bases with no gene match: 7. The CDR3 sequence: CASSQRQGFGPLHF. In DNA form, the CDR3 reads TGCGCCAGCAGCCAGAGACAGGGGTTTGGACCCCTCCACTTT.

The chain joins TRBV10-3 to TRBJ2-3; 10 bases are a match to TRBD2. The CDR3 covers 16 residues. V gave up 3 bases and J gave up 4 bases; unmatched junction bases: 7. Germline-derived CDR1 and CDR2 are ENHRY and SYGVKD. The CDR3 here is CAISDQRGGRADTQYF. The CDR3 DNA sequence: TGTGCCATCAGTGACCAGCGGGGGGGCAGGGCAGATACGCAGTATTTT.

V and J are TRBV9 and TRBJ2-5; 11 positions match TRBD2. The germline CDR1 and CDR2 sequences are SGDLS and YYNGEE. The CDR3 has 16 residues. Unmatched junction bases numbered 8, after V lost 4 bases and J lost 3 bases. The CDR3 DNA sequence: TGTGCCAGCAGCCCCGATTCGGGACTAGCGGAAGAGACCCAGTACTTC. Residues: CASSPDSGLAEETQYF. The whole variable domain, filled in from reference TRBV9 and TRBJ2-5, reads DSGVTQTPKHLITATGQRVTLRCSPRSGDLSVYWYQQSLDQGLQFLIQYYNGEERAKGNILERFSAQQFPDLHSELNLSSLELGDSALYFCASSPDSGLAEETQYFGPGTRLLVL.

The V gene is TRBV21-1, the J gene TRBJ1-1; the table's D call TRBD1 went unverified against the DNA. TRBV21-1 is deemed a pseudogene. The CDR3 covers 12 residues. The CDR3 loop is CASPLGDTEAFF. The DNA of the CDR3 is TGTGCCAGCCCTTTAGGGGACACTGAAGCTTTCTTT.

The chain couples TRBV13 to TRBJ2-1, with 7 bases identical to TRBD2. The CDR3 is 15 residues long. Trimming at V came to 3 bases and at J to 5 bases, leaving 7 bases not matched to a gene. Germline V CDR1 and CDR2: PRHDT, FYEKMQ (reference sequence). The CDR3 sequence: CASSFLSGNHNEQFF. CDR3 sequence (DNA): TGTGCCAGCAGCTTCCTAAGCGGGAACCACAATGAGCAGTTCTTC.

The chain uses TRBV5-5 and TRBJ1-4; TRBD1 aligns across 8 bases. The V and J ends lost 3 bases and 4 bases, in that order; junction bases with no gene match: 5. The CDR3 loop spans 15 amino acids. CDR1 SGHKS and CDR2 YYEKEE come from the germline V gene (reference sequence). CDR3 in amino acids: CASSSRTGNNEKLFF. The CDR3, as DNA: TGTGCCAGCAGCTCCCGGACAGGGAATAATGAAAAACTGTTTTTT. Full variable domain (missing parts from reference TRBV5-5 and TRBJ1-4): DAGVTQSPTHLIKTRGQQVTLRCSPISGHKSVSWYQQVLGQGPQFIFQYYEKEERGRGNFPDRFSARQFPNYSSELNVNALLLGDSALYLCASSSRTGNNEKLFFGSGTQLSVL.